This T cell receptor beta chain was observed in a study of blood T cell repertoires in COVID-19. Study in general: Both acute and convalescent COVID-19 samples were obtained from the United States, Italy and Spain.

How the authors handled the data: It was from reference gene primer amplification that nucleated cell counts were estimated. Sequenced by immunoSEQ multiplex PCR; TCRdb stores in-frame clones only, minus some. That table is the source of V, J and clone size, and D and trimming were worked out from the DNA. The profile shows 15,000 to 20,000 clones, about nine tenths of them singletons. The CDR3 is made up of 14 amino acids. V shed 7 bases, J shed 1 base, and the junction held 6 bases outside the gene matches. The V gene's germline CDR1 is LNHDA and CDR2 SQIVND (reference sequence). The receptor was derived from a human donor in a cohort sampled during active COVID-19. The sample was peripheral blood. J is TRBJ1-1 and V is TRBV19; 7 bases match TRBD1. Written as DNA, the CDR3 is TGTGCCAGTACCCACGGGACAGAGAACACTGAAGCTTTCTTT. Translation: CASTHGTENTEAFF.